Below, 15 T cell receptor beta chains from the same sample are listed, as sequenced in a study of long-term antiretroviral therapy in people with HIV. Survey-level immunoSEQ v3.0 assays were run. Profiling relied on immunoSEQ multiplex PCR, and the TCRdb table lists in-frame clones only, not all of them. The table shows around 43,000 clones, with about 94% occurring only once. The source was unsorted PBMCs, collected about 9 years after starting antiretroviral therapy. The source is a man aged 30 to 39 with HIV.

The chain links TRBV29-1 to TRBJ2-3, with D possibly matching TRBD2 (5 bases). Germline V gives CDR1 SQVTM, CDR2 ANQGSEA. CDR3 size: 11 residues. Trimming stripped 3 bases from V and 4 bases from J, with 5 bases between. In DNA, the CDR3 is TGCAGCGTTGACGGGGCAGATACGCAGTATTTT. The encoded protein is CSVDGADTQYF.

This clone has only one observation. The rearrangement links TRBV5-1 to TRBJ2-3; D is unclear. V lost 4 bases to trimming and J lost 3 bases, with 6 bases between them. Germline V CDR1 and CDR2: SGHRS, YFSETQ. This CDR3 is built from 12 residues. The CDR3 sequence: CASSRETDTQYF. In DNA, the CDR3 is TGCGCCAGCAGCAGGGAAACAGATACGCAGTATTTT.

The chain combines TRBV28 with TRBJ1-4, with 7 bases fitting TRBD1. This CDR3 region has 16 residues. Germline assignment: CDR1 MDHEN and CDR2 SYDVKM. V lost 3 bases, J lost 8 bases, and 12 bases stayed unmatched. In nucleotides, the CDR3 is TGTGCCAGCAGTTTTCGCCTTGACAGGGAAATCGAAAAACTGTTTTTT. It yields the protein CASSFRLDREIEKLFF.

The V and J genes are TRBV5-1 and TRBJ2-7; D is uncertain. Germline V CDR1 and CDR2: SGHRS, YFSETQ. The CDR3 runs 14 residues. Trimming took 0 bases from V and 5 from J, leaving 12 bases between them. The CDR3 is CASSLAPVSHEQYV. Written as DNA, the CDR3 is TGCGCCAGCAGCTTGGCCCCCGTATCCCACGAGCAGTACGTC.

V gene TRBV5-6 combines with J gene TRBJ1-1; TRBD1 is a possible D gene (5 bases). V was cut by 2 bases and J by 5 bases, with 19 bases left in between. CDR1 SGHDT and CDR2 YYEEEE come from the germline V gene. This CDR3 comprises 16 residues. The CDR3: CASSLSPTAENTEAFF. The CDR3 DNA is TGTGCCAGCAGCTTAAGTCCGACAGCGGAAAATACTGAAGCTTTCTTT.

The chain is built from TRBV7-6 and TRBJ2-2; the D gene is possibly TRBD2 (7 bases). Trimming took off 4 bases at V and 4 bases at J, with 16 bases between the two ends. CDR1 is SGHVS and CDR2 is FNYEAQ in the germline V gene. The CDR3 totals 16 residues. The CDR3 coding sequence is TGTGCCAGCAGCTCCCGGGTGGGGGGGCCCACCGGGGAGCTGTTTTTT. This gives the protein CASSSRVGGPTGELFF. Full variable domain (remainder filled in from reference TRBV7-6 and TRBJ2-2): GAGVSQSPRYKVTKRGQDVALRCDPISGHVSLYWYRQALGQGPEFLTYFNYEAQQDKSGLPNDRFSAERPEGSISTLTIQRTEQRDSAMYRCASSSRVGGPTGELFFGEGSRLTVL.

This chain joins TRBV7-2 and TRBJ2-5, with D tentatively TRBD2 (6 bases). With 0 bases removed from V and 7 bases from J, the gap between germline ends came to 15 bases. This CDR3 has 15 residues. CDR1 and CDR2 (germline): SGHTA, FQGNSA. The CDR3 region is CASSLAGLSGGTQYF. CDR3 nucleotide sequence: TGTGCCAGCAGCTTAGCGGGTCTTTCCGGGGGGACCCAGTACTTC. Combining the CDR3 with reference TRBV7-2 and TRBJ2-5 gives the whole variable domain GAGVSQSPSNKVTEKGKDVELRCDPISGHTALYWYRQSLGQGLEFLIYFQGNSAPDKSGLPSDRFSAERTGGSVSTLTIQRTQQEDSAVYLCASSLAGLSGGTQYFGPGTRLLVL.

The chain carries TRBV4-1 and TRBJ1-4, with D unresolved. CDR1 MGHRA and CDR2 YSYEKL come from the germline V gene. The V and J ends lost 7 bases and 4 bases respectively, with 16 bases between them. The length of the CDR3 is 15 residues. The CDR3 region is CASTLLNSLNEKLFF. In DNA, the CDR3 is TGCGCCAGCACCTTACTTAACAGCCTTAATGAAAAACTGTTTTTT.

The rearrangement links TRBV9 to TRBJ2-1; TRBD2 agrees at 13 bases. Germline loops: CDR1 SGDLS, CDR2 YYNGEE. The CDR3 totals 18 residues. After removal of 0 bases from V and 7 bases from J, the junction contained 10 bases not matched to a gene. Written as DNA, the CDR3 is TGTGCCAGCAGCGTAGGGACTAGCGGGGGCCTCGCACCAAATGAGCAGTTCTTC. Protein product: CASSVGTSGGLAPNEQFF.

V is TRBV19 and J is TRBJ2-5; D unclear. Germline loops: CDR1 LNHDA, CDR2 SQIVND (reference sequence). Trimming shortened V by 2 bases and J by 5 bases, and 12 bases separated the two germline ends. The CDR3 sequence is 14 residues long. The chain's CDR3 is CASSILVDGETQYF. The CDR3 DNA follows: TGTGCCAGTAGTATATTAGTGGACGGGGAGACCCAGTACTTC.

This chain joins TRBV10-3 and TRBJ2-6, with a weak D call TRBD1 (6 bases). V was shortened by 10 bases and J by 0 bases, with 16 bases between the two germline ends. In germline, CDR1 is ENHRY, CDR2 SYGVKD. There are 16 residues in the CDR3. The CDR3 DNA sequence: TGTGCCACAACAGGGCCCGAAGTCTCTGGGGCCAACGTCCTGACTTTC. As protein: CATTGPEVSGANVLTF.

The chain has TRBV9 and TRBJ1-1; D uncertain. CDR1 is SGDLS, CDR2 YYNGEE, per germline. The CDR3 covers 15 residues. V dropped 2 bases and J dropped 1 base, with 12 bases sitting between them. The CDR3 region has the DNA TGTGCCAGCAGCGTTTACGGGAACCCGAACACTGAAGCTTTCTTT. Translating it yields CASSVYGNPNTEAFF.

The gene calls are TRBV6-5 and TRBJ1-4, with D possibly matching TRBD1 (5 bases). This CDR3 region has 15 residues. Germline values: CDR1 MNHEY, CDR2 SVGAGI. Trimming removed 8 bases at V and 4 bases at J, with 17 bases between. CDR3 nucleotide sequence: TGTGCCAGCGGAGATCCGGGACGAAGTAATGAAAAACTGTTTTTT. Translation: CASGDPGRSNEKLFF.

J is TRBJ2-2 and V is TRBV7-9; 9 bases are a match to TRBD2. This CDR3 has 16 amino acids. Looked up from germline, CDR1 is SEHNR and CDR2 is FQNEAQ (reference sequence). V was pared by 4 bases and J by 6 bases, with 9 bases of the junction left unmatched. For the CDR3, the DNA is TGTGCCAGCAGCTCCTATGCGGGGGGGCAGGCCGGGGAGCTGTTTTTT. It specifies CASSSYAGGQAGELFF.

V gene TRBV6-1 combines with J gene TRBJ2-1; D perhaps matches TRBD2 (6 bases). CDR1 is MNHNS and CDR2 is SASEGT in the germline V gene. CDR3 size: 17 residues. The V gene lost 4 bases and the J gene lost 1 base, with 17 bases spanning the gap. The CDR3 spells CASSGDKRDSSYNEQFF. The CDR3 DNA sequence: TGTGCCAGCAGTGGTGACAAACGGGACTCATCCTACAATGAGCAGTTCTTC.